The rows below give T cell receptor beta chains drawn from one sample of a study of OX40 agonist ivuxolimab in advanced cancers. Repertoires were generated with immunoSEQ multiplex PCR, while TCRdb's copy carries only in-frame clones and drops some. This sample has more than 55,000 clones; nearly 90% occur once, and the top ten carry over 8.5%. This sample comprised CD4+ or CD8+ T cells sorted from blood, obtained in a trial of the OX40 agonist ivuxolimab. Receptors originate from an adult with an advanced solid tumor such as melanoma, head and neck, liver or kidney cancer. Each CDR3 is given without its conserved first and last residue. Fields, in order: CDR3 protein, V gene, CDR3 length, J gene.

CDR3 protein: ASSYEAAARAF
V gene: TRBV6-5
CDR3 length: 11
J gene: TRBJ1-1

CDR3 protein: ASSARVGVQPQH
V gene: TRBV6-1
CDR3 length: 12
J gene: TRBJ1-5

CDR3 protein: ASSYTSNNEQF
V gene: TRBV7-9
CDR3 length: 11
J gene: TRBJ2-1

CDR3 protein: ASSFSGRGTGELF
V gene: TRBV5-6
CDR3 length: 13
J gene: TRBJ2-2

CDR3 protein: ASSLGQGQETQY
V gene: TRBV5-1
CDR3 length: 12
J gene: TRBJ2-5

CDR3 protein: ASSLVPREQF
V gene: TRBV11-2
CDR3 length: 10
J gene: TRBJ2-1

CDR3 protein: ASSAETGYDGYT
V gene: TRBV7-6
CDR3 length: 12
J gene: TRBJ1-2

CDR3 protein: ASSPGGAYNSPLH
V gene: TRBV5-6
CDR3 length: 13
J gene: TRBJ1-6

CDR3 protein: ASSFPMGQGTSYEQY
V gene: TRBV28
CDR3 length: 15
J gene: TRBJ2-7

CDR3 protein: ATSRNYNEQF
V gene: TRBV15
CDR3 length: 10
J gene: TRBJ2-1

CDR3 protein: ASSQDASRGIIEAF
V gene: TRBV4-3
CDR3 length: 14
J gene: TRBJ1-1

CDR3 protein: ASSQVSGSYGYT
V gene: TRBV4-1
CDR3 length: 12
J gene: TRBJ1-2

CDR3 protein: ASSPQAVTGGVFGYT
V gene: TRBV4-1
CDR3 length: 15
J gene: TRBJ1-2

CDR3 protein: ASSVETGHVEQF
V gene: TRBV9
CDR3 length: 12
J gene: TRBJ2-1

CDR3 protein: ASSSTSGTVIYGYT
V gene: TRBV5-4
CDR3 length: 14
J gene: TRBJ1-2

CDR3 protein: ASSSHGQGSYNEQF
V gene: TRBV11-3
CDR3 length: 14
J gene: TRBJ2-1

CDR3 protein: ASSYLGQGAQPQH
V gene: TRBV6-6
CDR3 length: 13
J gene: TRBJ1-5

CDR3 protein: ASSVGREGSYEQY
V gene: TRBV9
CDR3 length: 13
J gene: TRBJ2-7

CDR3 protein: ASSRNSHYGYT
V gene: TRBV11-1
CDR3 length: 11
J gene: TRBJ1-2

CDR3 protein: ASSLSSDTQY
V gene: TRBV5-5
CDR3 length: 10
J gene: TRBJ2-3

CDR3 protein: ASMSANTEAF
V gene: TRBV19
CDR3 length: 10
J gene: TRBJ1-1

CDR3 protein: ASSLTGAAF
V gene: TRBV7-8
CDR3 length: 9
J gene: TRBJ1-1

CDR3 protein: ASSVSFSPRDEAF
V gene: TRBV9
CDR3 length: 13
J gene: TRBJ1-1

CDR3 protein: ASSGTTYSNQPQH
V gene: TRBV2
CDR3 length: 13
J gene: TRBJ1-5

CDR3 protein: SVGTGGLMNTEAF
V gene: TRBV29-1
CDR3 length: 13
J gene: TRBJ1-1

CDR3 protein: ASSLTGTSTGELF
V gene: TRBV6-5
CDR3 length: 13
J gene: TRBJ2-2

CDR3 protein: AIGDRGSSYEQY
V gene: TRBV10-3
CDR3 length: 12
J gene: TRBJ2-7

CDR3 protein: SARHPNTGELF
V gene: TRBV29-1
CDR3 length: 11
J gene: TRBJ2-2

CDR3 protein: ASSSGAYEQY
V gene: TRBV13
CDR3 length: 10
J gene: TRBJ2-7

CDR3 protein: ASSKGTTPTNEKLF
V gene: TRBV21-1
CDR3 length: 14
J gene: TRBJ1-4

CDR3 protein: ASSFLRQGRDQPQH
V gene: TRBV5-1
CDR3 length: 14
J gene: TRBJ1-5

CDR3 protein: ASSLLAGDNEQF
V gene: TRBV28
CDR3 length: 12
J gene: TRBJ2-1

CDR3 protein: ASSLELGLGEQY
V gene: TRBV5-6
CDR3 length: 12
J gene: TRBJ2-7

CDR3 protein: ASRPGQGGYGYT
V gene: TRBV5-8
CDR3 length: 12
J gene: TRBJ1-2

CDR3 protein: SATGGGAF
V gene: TRBV29-1
CDR3 length: 8
J gene: TRBJ1-1

CDR3 protein: ASSPSSGTYNEQF
V gene: TRBV5-1
CDR3 length: 13
J gene: TRBJ2-1

CDR3 protein: ASSYYGGNTIY
V gene: TRBV6-5
CDR3 length: 11
J gene: TRBJ1-3

CDR3 protein: ASSPRGYTGELF
V gene: TRBV4-1
CDR3 length: 12
J gene: TRBJ2-2

CDR3 protein: ASSMWDSNQPQH
V gene: TRBV19
CDR3 length: 12
J gene: TRBJ1-5

CDR3 protein: ASSSISAIEGSNQPQH
V gene: TRBV27
CDR3 length: 16
J gene: TRBJ1-5